The clone carrying this T cell receptor (beta chain) was seen a single time. The data originate from a study of blood T cell repertoires in COVID-19. In the study overall: Material from acute and convalescent COVID-19 was sourced from the United States, Italy and Spain.

Sequencing used immunoSEQ multiplex PCR; TCRdb keeps in-frame clones, though not all of them. The sample lists about 190,000 clones, around 84% occurring once. What was sequenced was peripheral blood. The receptor comes from a man aged 30-40 years with active or convalescent COVID-19.

The CDR3 coding sequence is TGTGCCACCAGTGATGGCCCCACCTCAGGAAACACCATATATTTT. Amino acids: CATSDGPTSGNTIYF. The V call is TRBV24-1, the J call TRBJ1-3, with no clear D. Germline CDR1 and CDR2: KGHDR and SFDVKD. The CDR3 totals 15 residues. V was cut by 3 bases and J by 4 bases, with 12 bases left in between.